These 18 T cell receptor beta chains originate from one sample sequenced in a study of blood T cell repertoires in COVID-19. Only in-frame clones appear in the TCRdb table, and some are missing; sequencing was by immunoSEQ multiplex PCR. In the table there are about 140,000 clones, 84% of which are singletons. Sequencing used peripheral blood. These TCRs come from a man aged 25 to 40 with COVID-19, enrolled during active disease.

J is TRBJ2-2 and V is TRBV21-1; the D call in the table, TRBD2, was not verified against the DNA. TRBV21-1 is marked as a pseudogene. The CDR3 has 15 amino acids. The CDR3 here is CASSKEEGTTGELFF. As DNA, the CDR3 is TGTGCCAGCAGCAAAGAGGAGGGGACCACCGGGGAGCTGTTTTTT.

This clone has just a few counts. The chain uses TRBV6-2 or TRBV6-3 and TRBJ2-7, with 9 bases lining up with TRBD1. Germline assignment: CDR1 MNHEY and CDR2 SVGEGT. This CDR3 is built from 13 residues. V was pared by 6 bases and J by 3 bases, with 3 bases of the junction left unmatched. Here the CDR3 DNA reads TGTGCCAGCAGCCGGGGACAGGGCTACGAGCAGTACTTC. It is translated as CASSRGQGYEQYF.

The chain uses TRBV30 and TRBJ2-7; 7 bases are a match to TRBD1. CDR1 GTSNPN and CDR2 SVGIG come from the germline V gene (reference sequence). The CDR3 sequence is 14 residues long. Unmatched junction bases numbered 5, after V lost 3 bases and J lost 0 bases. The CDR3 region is CAWRATGSSYEQYF. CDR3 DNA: TGTGCCTGGAGGGCGACAGGGAGCTCCTACGAGCAGTACTTC.

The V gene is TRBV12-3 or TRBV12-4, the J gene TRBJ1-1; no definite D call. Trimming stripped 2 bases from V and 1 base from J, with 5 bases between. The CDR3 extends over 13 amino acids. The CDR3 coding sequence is TGTGCCAGCAGTTTATCAGGGAACACTGAAGCTTTCTTT. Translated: CASSLSGNTEAFF.

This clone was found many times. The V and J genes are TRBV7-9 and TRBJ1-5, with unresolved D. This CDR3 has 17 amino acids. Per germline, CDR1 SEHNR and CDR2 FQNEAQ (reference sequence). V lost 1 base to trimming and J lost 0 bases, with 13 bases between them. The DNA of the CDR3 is TGTGCCAGCAGCTTAGATCCAGGAGGCTATAGCAATCAGCCCCAGCATTTT. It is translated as CASSLDPGGYSNQPQHF.

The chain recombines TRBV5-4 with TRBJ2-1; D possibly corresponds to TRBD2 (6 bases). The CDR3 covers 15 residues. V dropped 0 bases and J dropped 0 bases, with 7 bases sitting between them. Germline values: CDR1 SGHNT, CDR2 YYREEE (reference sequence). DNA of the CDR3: TGTGCCAGCAGCTTGGCCGGGAGCTCCTACAATGAGCAGTTCTTC. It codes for CASSLAGSSYNEQFF.

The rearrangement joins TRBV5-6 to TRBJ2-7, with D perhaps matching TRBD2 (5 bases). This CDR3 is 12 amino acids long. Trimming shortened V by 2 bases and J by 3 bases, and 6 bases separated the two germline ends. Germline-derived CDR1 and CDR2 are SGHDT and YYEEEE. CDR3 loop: CASSFGGYEQYF. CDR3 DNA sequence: TGTGCCAGCAGCTTCGGAGGCTACGAGCAGTACTTC.

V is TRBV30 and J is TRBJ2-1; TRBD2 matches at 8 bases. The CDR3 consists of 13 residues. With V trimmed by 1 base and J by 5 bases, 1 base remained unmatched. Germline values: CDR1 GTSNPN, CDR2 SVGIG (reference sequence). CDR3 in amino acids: CAWSAGLDNEQFF. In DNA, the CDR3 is TGTGCCTGGAGTGCGGGACTAGACAATGAGCAGTTCTTC.

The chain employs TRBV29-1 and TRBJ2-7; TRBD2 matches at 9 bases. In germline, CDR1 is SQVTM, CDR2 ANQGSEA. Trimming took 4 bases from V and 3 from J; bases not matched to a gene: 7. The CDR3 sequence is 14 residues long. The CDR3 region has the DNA TGCAGCGTTGGTAGCGGGAGTCCCCTCTACGAGCAGTACTTC. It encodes CSVGSGSPLYEQYF.

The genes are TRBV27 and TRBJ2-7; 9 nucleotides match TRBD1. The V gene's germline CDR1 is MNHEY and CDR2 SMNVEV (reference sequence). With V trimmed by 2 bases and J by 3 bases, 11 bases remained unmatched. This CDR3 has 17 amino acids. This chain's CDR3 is CASSLKGGTGTIYEQYF. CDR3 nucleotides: TGTGCCAGCAGTTTAAAAGGGGGGACAGGGACCATCTACGAGCAGTACTTC.

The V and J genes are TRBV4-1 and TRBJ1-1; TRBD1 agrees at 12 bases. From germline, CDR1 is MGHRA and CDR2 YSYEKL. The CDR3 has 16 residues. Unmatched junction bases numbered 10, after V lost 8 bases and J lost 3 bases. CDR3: CASRKGTGGVDTEAFF. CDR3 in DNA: TGCGCCAGCCGAAAGGGGACAGGGGGCGTCGACACTGAAGCTTTCTTT.

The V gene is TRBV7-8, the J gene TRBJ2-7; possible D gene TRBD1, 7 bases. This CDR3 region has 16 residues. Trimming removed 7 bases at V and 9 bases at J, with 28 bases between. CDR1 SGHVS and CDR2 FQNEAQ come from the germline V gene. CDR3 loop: CASTRGQGGNQVGQYF. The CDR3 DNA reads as TGTGCCAGCACCAGAGGCCAGGGGGGAAATCAAGTGGGGCAGTACTTC.

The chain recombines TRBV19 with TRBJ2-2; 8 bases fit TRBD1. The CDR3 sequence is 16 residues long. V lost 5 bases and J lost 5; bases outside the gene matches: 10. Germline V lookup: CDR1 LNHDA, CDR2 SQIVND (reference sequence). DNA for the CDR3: TGTGCCAGTAGTCCCGGACAGGGCTTGGTGACCGGGGAGCTGTTTTTT. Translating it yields CASSPGQGLVTGELFF.

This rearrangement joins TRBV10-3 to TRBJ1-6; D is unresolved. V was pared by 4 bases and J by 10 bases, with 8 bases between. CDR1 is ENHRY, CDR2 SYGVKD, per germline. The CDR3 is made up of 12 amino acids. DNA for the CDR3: TGTGCCATCAGTGGCGATAGCTCACCCCTCCACTTT. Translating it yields CAISGDSSPLHF.

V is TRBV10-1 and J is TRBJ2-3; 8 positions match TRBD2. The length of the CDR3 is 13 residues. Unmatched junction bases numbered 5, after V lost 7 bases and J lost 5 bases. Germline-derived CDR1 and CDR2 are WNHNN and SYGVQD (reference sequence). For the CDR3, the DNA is TGCGCCAGCAACGGGAGGGCCGGAGATACGCAGTATTTT. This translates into CASNGRAGDTQYF.

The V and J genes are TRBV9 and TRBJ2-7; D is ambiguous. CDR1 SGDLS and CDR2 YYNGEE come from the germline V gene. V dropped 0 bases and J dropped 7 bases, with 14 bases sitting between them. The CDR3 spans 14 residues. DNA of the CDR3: TGTGCCAGCAGCGTAGACCAGTCCTCGCTGGAGCAGTACTTC. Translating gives CASSVDQSSLEQYF.

This CDR3 reads CASSYTRTGVSNQPQHF. CDR3 coding DNA: TGTGCCAGCAGTTACACACGGACAGGGGTTAGCAATCAGCCCCAGCATTTT. J is TRBJ1-5 and V is TRBV6-2 or TRBV6-3, with 9 bases aligning to TRBD1. Germline CDR1 MNHEY, CDR2 SVGEGT. V shed 2 bases and J 0 bases; nucleotides not matched to a gene: 5. CDR3 length equals 17 residues.

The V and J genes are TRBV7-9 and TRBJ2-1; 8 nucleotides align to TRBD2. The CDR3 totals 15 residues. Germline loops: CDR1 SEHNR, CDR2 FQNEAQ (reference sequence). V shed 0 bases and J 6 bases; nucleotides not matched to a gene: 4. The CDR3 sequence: CASSLASGTFNEQFF. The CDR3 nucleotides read TGTGCCAGCAGCTTAGCTAGCGGGACTTTCAATGAGCAGTTCTTC.